Here is one T cell receptor beta chain with its context. No antigen is known for it. This record belongs to a study of regulatory T cells in long-lasting Graves disease. The CDR3 contains 16 residues. The V gene lost 5 bases and the J gene lost 2 bases, with 16 bases spanning the gap. Germline CDR1 SEHNR, CDR2 FQNEAQ (reference sequence). General study results and limits: Persistent disease preferred TRBV28, TRBJ1-2 and TRBJ2-5; new disease, TRBV20-1 and TRBJ2-1. Not thyroid tissue but only peripheral blood was studied.

Arm-PCR of CDR3 regions and iRepertoire HTBI primers were used to build TCR beta libraries. From the multiplex PCR reads, TCRdb called clonotypes with MiXCR, one entry per CDR3 protein. The table shows roughly 450,000 distinct CDR3 sequences, with about 22% occurring only once. Time point defined: persistent/refractory GD, antithyroid drugs over 5 years with positive TRAb. The TCR library was made from RNA that had been extracted from PBMCs in TRIzol. The sequence came from a female donor with Graves disease. The V gene is TRBV7-9, the J gene TRBJ2-4, with D possibly TRBD1 on 5 matching bases. The material was peripheral blood mononuclear cells (PBMCs), obtained when the disease was refractory, from a patient treated with antithyroid drugs. The CDR3 loop reads CASSPPGQTSKNIQYF. As DNA, the CDR3 is TGTGCCAGCAGCCCCCCCGGACAAACTTCCAAAAACATTCAGTACTTC.